The 15 T cell receptor beta chains given below trace back to one sample, sequenced in a study of OX40 agonist ivuxolimab in advanced cancers. The table came from immunoSEQ multiplex PCR; TCRdb's copy has only in-frame clones and leaves some out. The repertoire holds around 66,000 clones, with 85% as singletons. The specimen comprised CD4+ or CD8+ T cells sorted from blood, sampled in a trial of the OX40 agonist ivuxolimab. Every receptor here comes from an adult with an advanced solid tumor such as melanoma, head and neck, liver or kidney cancer.

V usage is TRBV7-2 and J usage is TRBJ1-1; D might be TRBD1 (5 bases). This CDR3 is built from 15 residues. CDR1 and CDR2 from the germline V gene are SGHTA and FQGNSA. V was pared by 1 base and J by 6 bases, with 15 bases between. The CDR3 DNA reads as TGTGCCAGCAGCTTAGATGTTGGCGGGGGTTCTGAAGCTTTCTTT. It encodes CASSLDVGGGSEAFF.

Notes on this clone: The same CDR3 is also encoded by other DNA sequences in this sample. V and J are TRBV15 and TRBJ1-2; tentative D call: TRBD1 (6 bases). V lost 0 bases, J lost 4 bases, and 12 bases lay in between. Germline-derived CDR1 and CDR2 are LNHNV and YYDKDF (reference sequence). The CDR3 extends over 15 amino acids. The DNA for the CDR3 is TGTGCCACCAGCAGAGATTCGCAGGGGTCCTATGGCTACACCTTC. Translated, it gives CATSRDSQGSYGYTF.

This clone came up a few times. The gene calls are TRBV5-1 and TRBJ1-1; D may be TRBD1 (6 bases). The CDR3 has 13 amino acids. Trimming shortened V by 1 base and J by 5 bases, and 9 bases separated the two germline ends. In germline, CDR1 is SGHRS, CDR2 YFSETQ. The CDR3 here is CASSLTGRTEAFF. The DNA for the CDR3 is TGCGCCAGCAGCTTGACAGGGAGGACTGAAGCTTTCTTT.

The rearrangement joins TRBV7-9 to TRBJ2-1, with a possible D match to TRBD2 (6 bases). Germline V gene data show CDR1 as SEHNR and CDR2 as FQNEAQ (reference sequence). V was clipped by 6 bases and J by 0 bases, with 12 bases between them. The CDR3 covers 15 residues. The CDR3 DNA is TGTGCCAGCAGTCTAGCGAGCCGCTCCTACAATGAGCAGTTCTTC. Its protein product is CASSLASRSYNEQFF.

The rearrangement uses TRBV6-5 and TRBJ2-6, with D perhaps TRBD1 (5 bases). The length of the CDR3 is 15 residues. CDR1 and CDR2 from the germline V gene are MNHEY and SVGAGI. Trimming removed 5 bases from V and 0 bases from J, with 8 bases in between. The CDR3 loop is CASSRQFSGANVLTF. The DNA of the CDR3 is TGTGCCAGCAGTCGACAGTTCTCTGGGGCCAACGTCCTGACTTTC.

This clone was seen a handful of times. The CDR3 sequence is CASSFGSLSTDTQYF. The CDR3 bases are TGTGCCAGCAGTTTTGGCTCGCTAAGCACAGATACGCAGTATTTT. The rearrangement joins TRBV28 to TRBJ2-3; D unresolved. The CDR3 loop spans 15 amino acids. V was shortened by 3 bases and J by 0 bases, with 10 bases between the two germline ends. CDR1 MDHEN and CDR2 SYDVKM come from the germline V gene.

This clone was seen a handful of times. The chain has TRBV28 and TRBJ1-2; 8 nucleotides line up with TRBD1. The CDR3 consists of 12 residues. Germline trimming cut 8 bases from V and 4 bases from J; bases unmatched to any gene: 3. Germline CDR1 MDHEN, CDR2 SYDVKM. CDR3 in amino acids: CASDTGGYGYTF. For the CDR3, the DNA is TGTGCCAGCGATACAGGGGGCTATGGCTACACCTTC.

This chain connects TRBV6-5 to TRBJ1-2; D is unclear. Trimming shortened V by 2 bases and J by 8 bases, and 18 bases separated the two germline ends. The CDR3 spans 15 residues. The germline V gene has CDR1 MNHEY and CDR2 SVGAGI. CDR3 sequence reads: CASSYVGQGKSGYTF. The CDR3 bases are TGTGCCAGCAGTTACGTCGGCCAAGGAAAGAGCGGCTACACCTTC.

The chain employs TRBV18 and TRBJ1-5; D not resolved. Trimming took off 5 bases at V and 6 bases at J, with 11 bases between the two ends. The CDR3 has 13 amino acids. The germline CDR1 and CDR2 sequences are KGHSH and LQKENI. The CDR3 nucleotides read TGTGCCAGCTCAGCGGTGGCGGGTCAGCCCCAGCATTTT. Its translation is CASSAVAGQPQHF.

The table lists this clone with a count of one. The chain joins TRBV18 to TRBJ1-2; D possibly corresponds to TRBD1 (5 bases). This CDR3 comprises 15 residues. From germline, CDR1 is KGHSH and CDR2 LQKENI. With 3 bases removed from V and 4 bases from J, the gap between germline ends came to 15 bases. The CDR3 is CASSPQFGQGYGYTF. The DNA for the CDR3 is TGTGCCAGCTCACCGCAATTCGGCCAGGGCTATGGCTACACCTTC.

This clone was picked up a small number of times. The genes are TRBV10-3 and TRBJ1-2; TRBD1 matches 7 bases. Germline CDR1 reads ENHRY; CDR2 reads SYGVKD. With V trimmed by 2 bases and J by 3 bases, 6 bases remained unmatched. CDR3 length equals 15 residues. The CDR3 spells CAISERAGGDYGYTF. CDR3 coding DNA: TGTGCCATCAGTGAGAGGGCAGGGGGAGACTATGGCTACACCTTC.

V is TRBV5-5 and J is TRBJ2-7; D is uncertain. The V and J ends lost 0 bases and 3 bases respectively, with 16 bases between them. CDR1 is SGHKS, CDR2 YYEKEE, per germline (reference sequence). The CDR3 spans 16 residues. The CDR3 sequence: CASSLGLWASGYEQYF. The CDR3 DNA is TGTGCCAGCAGCTTGGGGCTATGGGCGTCGGGCTACGAGCAGTACTTC.

V gene TRBV7-3 combines with J gene TRBJ2-1, with D possibly being TRBD1 (6 bases). V shed 5 bases and J shed 7 bases, with 15 bases lying between them. This CDR3 has 14 amino acids. The germline gives CDR1 SGHTA, CDR2 FQGTGA. The CDR3 loop is CASSPSGAPNEQFF. The CDR3 DNA reads as TGTGCCAGCAGCCCCTCAGGGGCGCCTAATGAGCAGTTCTTC.

V gene TRBV6-5 combines with J gene TRBJ2-4; D possibly corresponds to TRBD2 (6 bases). This CDR3 region has 16 residues. Trimming left V 2 bases short and J 2 bases short, with 13 bases between. Germline CDR1 and CDR2: MNHEY and SVGAGI. The CDR3 DNA reads as TGTGCCAGCAGTTACGCGGGGATCGGGACCAAAAACATTCAGTACTTC. Encoded protein: CASSYAGIGTKNIQYF.

J is TRBJ1-1 and V is TRBV18, with 8 bases that match TRBD1. V lost 2 bases to trimming and J lost 1 base; unmatched junction nucleotides: 6. The CDR3 runs to 16 residues. Germline V CDR1 and CDR2: KGHSH, LQKENI. CDR3 in amino acids: CASSPGRDRWNTEAFF. CDR3 nucleotide sequence: TGTGCCAGCTCACCAGGGAGGGACAGGTGGAACACTGAAGCTTTCTTT. The full variable domain, completed using reference TRBV18 and TRBJ1-1, is NAGVMQNPRHLVRRRGQEARLRCSPMKGHSHVYWYRQLPEEGLKFMVYLQKENIIDESGMPKERFSAEFPKEGPSILRIQQVVRGDSAAYFCASSPGRDRWNTEAFFGQGTRLTVV.